This section outlines one T cell receptor (beta chain) sequence together with its context. This specimen belongs to a study of control samples from healthy donors and cancer patients. This table comes from immunoSEQ multiplex PCR, and its TCRdb copy is limited to in-frame clones, with some not included. The listing contains roughly 200,000 clones. The CDR3 length is 15 residues. Trimming cost V 5 bases and J 0 bases, with 11 bases left between them. Germline V gives CDR1 SGHTA, CDR2 FQGNSA. Sequenced sample: blood. This clonotype was obtained from a woman in her thirties in good health. V is TRBV7-2 and J is TRBJ2-1; D is uncertain. The CDR3 nucleotides read TGTGCCAGCAGCCGCCCGCGGAGCTCCTACAATGAGCAGTTCTTC. It codes for CASSRPRSSYNEQFF.